A single sample gave rise to the 21 T cell receptor beta chains below, sequenced in a study of T cell responses to AZD1222 COVID-19 vaccine. Sequenced by immunoSEQ multiplex PCR; TCRdb stores in-frame clones only, minus some. Of 80,000 or so clones detected, roughly 90% appear once; the ten largest clones hold roughly 4.8%. The specimen comprised peripheral blood, sampled 28 days after the second AZD1222 dose. Receptor source: an adult who received the AZD1222 COVID-19 vaccine.

This chain connects TRBV3-1 (or the pseudogene TRBV3-2) to TRBJ1-1; possibly TRBD1 for D (6 bases). Trimming took off 0 bases at V and 0 bases at J, with 14 bases between the two ends. Germline V gene data show CDR1 as LGHDT and CDR2 as YNNKEL (reference sequence). The CDR3 length is 17 residues. CDR3 residues: CASSQETTGYMNTEAFF. The CDR3, as DNA: TGTGCCAGCAGCCAAGAGACCACAGGGTACATGAACACTGAAGCTTTCTTT.

The genes are TRBV9 and TRBJ2-1; 10 nucleotides agree with TRBD2. The germline gives CDR1 SGDLS, CDR2 YYNGEE. Trimming at V came to 4 bases and at J to 7 bases, leaving 11 bases not matched to a gene. This CDR3 is 16 amino acids long. CDR3 protein: CASSPLLAGVFNEQFF. The DNA of the CDR3 is TGTGCCAGCAGCCCCCTCCTAGCGGGAGTATTTAATGAGCAGTTCTTC.

This sequence joins TRBV19 and TRBJ1-2; possibly TRBD1 for D (6 bases). The CDR3 contains 19 residues. Germline V gene data show CDR1 as LNHDA and CDR2 as SQIVND (reference sequence). Between the trimmed V and J ends, which lost 3 bases and 2 bases, there was a span of 25 bases. CDR3: CASSIKGAGATISNYGYTF. In DNA, the CDR3 is TGTGCCAGTAGTATCAAGGGAGCGGGGGCCACCATATCCAACTATGGCTACACCTTC.

The rearrangement joins TRBV30 to TRBJ1-4; TRBD1 agrees at 7 bases. J lost 5 bases, V lost 4 bases, and 7 bases had no gene match. CDR3 length equals 14 residues. Per the germline V gene, CDR1 is GTSNPN and CDR2 is SVGIG (reference sequence). CDR3 amino acids: CAWNTGVSNEKLFF. DNA of the CDR3: TGTGCCTGGAATACAGGGGTGTCAAATGAAAAACTGTTTTTT.

This rearrangement joins TRBV5-1 to TRBJ1-4, with 9 bases aligning to TRBD1. V was clipped by 5 bases and J by 6 bases; unmatched bases: 11. The CDR3 has 16 residues. Germline V lookup: CDR1 SGHRS, CDR2 YFSETQ. The CDR3 DNA reads TGCGCCAGCAGATCGACCGGGACAGGGTCGGATGAAAAACTGTTTTTT. Encoded protein: CASRSTGTGSDEKLFF. The variable domain in full, with the rest retrieved from reference TRBV5-1 and TRBJ1-4, is KAGVTQTPRYLIKTRGQQVTLSCSPISGHRSVSWYQQTPGQGLQFLFEYFSETQRNKGNFPGRFSGRQFSNSRSEMNVSTLELGDSALYLCASRSTGTGSDEKLFFGSGTQLSVL.

This chain uses TRBV27 with TRBJ1-1, with 7 bases matching TRBD1. The V gene end was trimmed by 6 bases and the J gene end by 3 bases; junction bases not matched to a gene: 10. The germline V gene encodes CDR1 MNHEY and CDR2 SMNVEV (reference sequence). This CDR3 comprises 15 residues. CDR3 amino acids: CASSPRQGLDTEAFF. CDR3 DNA sequence: TGTGCCAGCAGCCCCCGACAGGGCTTGGACACTGAAGCTTTCTTT.

V and J are TRBV4-2 and TRBJ2-7; TRBD2 might be the D (6 bases). The CDR3 is made up of 15 amino acids. In germline, CDR1 is LGHNA, CDR2 YNFKEQ. Trimming left V 1 base short and J 2 bases short, with 12 bases between. The CDR3 region has the DNA TGTGCCAGCAGCCAAGTTGAGCGGGTTACCTACGAGCAGTACTTC. It codes for CASSQVERVTYEQYF.

The chain's CDR3 is CASSEAWEGADGYTF. CDR3 bases: TGTGCCAGCAGTGAAGCCTGGGAGGGGGCAGATGGCTACACCTTC. V usage is TRBV6-1 and J usage is TRBJ1-2, with 7 positions matching TRBD1. This CDR3 has 15 residues. J gave up 6 bases and V 0 bases, and 7 bases lay outside the gene matches. From germline, CDR1 is MNHNS and CDR2 SASEGT.

The gene calls are TRBV27 and TRBJ1-1, with 7 bases matching TRBD1. Germline values: CDR1 MNHEY, CDR2 SMNVEV (reference sequence). The length of the CDR3 is 15 residues. J lost 4 bases, V lost 3 bases, and 8 bases had no gene match. CDR3 sequence reads: CASSFGTDGGTEAFF. The DNA of the CDR3 is TGTGCCAGCAGTTTCGGGACAGACGGGGGCACTGAAGCTTTCTTT.

The gene calls are TRBV10-3 and TRBJ2-5; 9 nucleotides align to TRBD2. V was pared by 6 bases and J by 1 base, with 3 bases of the junction left unmatched. Germline values: CDR1 ENHRY, CDR2 SYGVKD. The length of the CDR3 is 14 residues. The CDR3 reads CAISLAGRQETQYF. The DNA for the CDR3 is TGTGCCATCAGCCTAGCGGGGCGCCAAGAGACCCAGTACTTC.

The CDR3 protein is CASSEIRGSGGDTQYF. CDR3 DNA: TGTGCCAGCAGTGAAATTAGGGGATCAGGGGGAGATACGCAGTATTTT. The V and J genes are TRBV6-1 and TRBJ2-3; 7 positions agree with TRBD1. With 2 bases clipped from V and 5 bases from J, the junction kept 10 bases outside the gene matches. Germline V CDR1 and CDR2: MNHNS, SASEGT. The CDR3 covers 16 residues.

The chain recombines TRBV6-5 with TRBJ1-6, with D possibly being TRBD1 (5 bases). Germline V gives CDR1 MNHEY, CDR2 SVGAGI. Trimming left V 2 bases short and J 8 bases short, with 10 bases between. This CDR3 has 14 residues. The CDR3 is CASSYGGNDSPLHF. CDR3 sequence (DNA): TGTGCCAGCAGTTACGGGGGGAACGATTCACCCCTCCACTTT.

V usage is TRBV3-1 (or the pseudogene TRBV3-2) and J usage is TRBJ1-1; no clear D gene. This CDR3 comprises 11 residues. Trimming cost V 4 bases and J 7 bases, with 7 bases left between them. In germline, CDR1 is LGHDT, CDR2 YNNKEL (reference sequence). The CDR3 is CASSRRGEAFF. The CDR3 DNA is TGTGCCAGCAGCCGTCGAGGTGAAGCTTTCTTT.

J is TRBJ1-2 and V is TRBV4-2, with TRBD1 matching 7 bases. The CDR3 totals 13 residues. Trimming took 5 bases from V and 5 from J; bases not matched to a gene: 5. Looked up from germline, CDR1 is LGHNA and CDR2 is YNFKEQ. The CDR3 here is CASSEGGGYGYTF. The CDR3, as DNA: TGTGCCAGCAGCGAAGGGGGCGGGTATGGCTACACCTTC.

This clone was observed a single time. The V gene is TRBV5-1, the J gene TRBJ2-1; weak D call: TRBD2 (6 bases). V gave up 0 bases and J gave up 7 bases, with 8 bases separating them. Germline CDR1 reads SGHRS; CDR2 reads YFSETQ. The CDR3 spans 13 residues. The CDR3 here is CASSLDGGNEQFF. The CDR3 bases are TGCGCCAGCAGCTTGGACGGGGGTAATGAGCAGTTCTTC.

This rearrangement joins TRBV11-2 to TRBJ1-2; no definite D call. CDR3 length equals 14 residues. V dropped 1 base and J dropped 4 bases, with 10 bases sitting between them. Germline V gene sequence: CDR1 SGHAT, CDR2 FQNNGV. The chain's CDR3 is CASSLVGRIYGYTF. The DNA of the CDR3 is TGTGCCAGCAGCTTAGTAGGAAGGATCTATGGCTACACCTTC.

V usage is TRBV2 and J usage is TRBJ2-7; D may be TRBD2 (6 bases). Germline CDR1 SNHLY, CDR2 FYNNEI. The length of the CDR3 is 14 residues. V was cut by 6 bases and J by 0 bases, with 12 bases left in between. CDR3 sequence (DNA): TGTGCCAGCAGCCGGGACTGGAGCTCCTACGAGCAGTACTTC. Amino acid sequence: CASSRDWSSYEQYF.

The chain carries TRBV7-2 and TRBJ2-2; no reliable D call. Trimming removed 1 base from V and 6 bases from J, with 18 bases in between. The germline V gene has CDR1 SGHTA and CDR2 FQGNSA. The CDR3 sequence is 17 residues long. Here the CDR3 reads CASSLDAPAKGAGELFF. The CDR3 DNA reads TGTGCCAGCAGCTTAGATGCGCCAGCCAAAGGCGCCGGGGAGCTGTTTTTT.

This chain links TRBV15 with TRBJ1-2; 8 nucleotides match TRBD1. Germline V gene sequence: CDR1 LNHNV, CDR2 YYDKDF (reference sequence). This CDR3 contains 15 residues. V lost 0 bases, J lost 8 bases, and 8 bases stayed unmatched. The chain's CDR3 is CATSREGRGLGGYTF. DNA for the CDR3: TGTGCCACCAGCAGAGAGGGCAGGGGGCTGGGCGGCTACACCTTC.

J is TRBJ2-2 and V is TRBV6-5; D perhaps matches TRBD2 (7 bases). The V and J ends lost 8 bases and 6 bases respectively, with 16 bases between them. Germline V gives CDR1 MNHEY, CDR2 SVGAGI. The CDR3 consists of 14 residues. CDR3 coding DNA: TGTGCCAGCCTCAGGGGAGGGCACGCCGGGGAGCTGTTTTTT. This codes for CASLRGGHAGELFF.

The J gene is TRBJ2-2, the V gene TRBV3-1 (or the pseudogene TRBV3-2); TRBD2 matches 13 bases. V shed 1 base, J shed 1 base, and the junction held 18 bases outside the gene matches. The V gene's germline CDR1 is LGHDT and CDR2 YNNKEL (reference sequence). The CDR3 extends over 23 amino acids. The CDR3 here is CASSQGWTIPGLAGLLNTGELFF. As DNA, the CDR3 is TGTGCCAGCAGCCAAGGATGGACGATTCCGGGACTAGCGGGACTGCTGAACACCGGGGAGCTGTTTTTT.